The rows below give T cell receptor beta chains drawn from one sample of a study of T cells in Graves' hyperthyroidism and ophthalmopathy. Each CDR3 protein is one row after TCRdb ran MiXCR on the multiplex PCR reads. This table has approximately 600,000 distinct CDR3 sequences, over 11% appearing once. Sequencing was done on a sample of blood. All receptors derive from a woman aged 25-40 years with Graves' hyperthyroidism that later progressed to Graves' ophthalmopathy. Each CDR3 is given with its conserved first and last residue. A D gene is named only where the DNA matches it firmly. Clone sizes are given selectively: once, few, many, or a class where the clone is expanded.

clone size	D gene	V gene	J gene	CDR3 protein	CDR3 DNA
NA	NA	TRBV6-1	TRBJ2-4	CASNHMDIQYF	TGTGCCAGCAATCATATGGACATTCAGTACTTC
few	TRBD1	TRBV18	TRBJ1-4	CASSPGQGINEKLFF	TGTGCCAGCTCACCTGGACAGGGCATTAATGAAAAACTGTTTTTT
NA	NA	TRBV9	TRBJ2-7	CASSVGPLGNRGAAYEQYF	TGTGCCAGCAGCGTAGGTCCCCTCGGAAACCGAGGGGCGGCCTACGAGCAGTACTTC
many	NA	TRBV20-1	TRBJ2-7	CSARDWGLLGSEQYF	TGCAGTGCTAGAGATTGGGGGTTATTGGGAAGCGAGCAGTACTTC
many	TRBD2	TRBV3-1	TRBJ2-5	CASSQDQLAAHQETQYF	TGTGCCAGCAGCCAAGATCAACTAGCGGCCCACCAAGAGACCCAGTACTTC
few	NA	TRBV9	TRBJ1-6	CASSGGTHAYNSPLHF	TGTGCCAGCAGCGGGGGGACTCATGCTTATAATTCACCCCTCCACTTT
NA	TRBD1	TRBV9	TRBJ1-3	CASSVHSGTGDGNTIYF	TGTGCCAGCAGCGTACATTCCGGGACAGGGGATGGAAACACCATATATTTT
many	TRBD1	TRBV19	TRBJ2-7	CASSRRQGTYEQYF	TGTGCCAGTAGTAGGAGACAGGGAACCTACGAGCAGTACTTC
NA	TRBD1	TRBV7-3	TRBJ2-7	CASSHFGTGDYEQYF	TGTGCCAGCAGCCATTTCGGGACAGGGGACTACGAGCAGTACTTC
many	TRBD2	TRBV7-9	TRBJ2-7	CASSAPTSGTYEQYF	TGTGCCAGCAGCGCGCCCACTAGCGGGACATACGAGCAGTACTTC
many	NA	TRBV11-2	TRBJ2-7	CASSLDPGVEQYF	TGTGCCAGCAGCTTAGATCCAGGGGTCGAGCAGTACTTC
few	TRBD2	TRBV12-3/TRBV12-4	TRBJ2-7	CASSLARLAGLYEQYF	TGTGCCAGCAGTTTAGCGAGGCTAGCGGGGCTGTACGAGCAGTACTTC
many	NA	TRBV20-1	TRBJ2-7	CSARGEGYNYEQYF	TGCAGTGCTAGAGGTGAGGGGTACAACTACGAGCAGTACTTC
few	NA	TRBV20-1	TRBJ2-7	CSAKEGNYEQYF	TGCAGTGCCAAAGAGGGTAACTACGAGCAGTACTTC
NA	TRBD1	TRBV20-1	TRBJ2-1	CSARLGTGEQFF	TGCAGTGCTAGACTGGGGACAGGTGAGCAGTTCTTC
few	TRBD1	TRBV29-1	TRBJ2-7	CSVEAQGARVYEQYF	TGCAGCGTTGAAGCCCAGGGGGCCAGGGTCTACGAGCAGTACTTC
many	NA	TRBV5-1	TRBJ1-6	CASSRDQSRELHF	TGCGCCAGCAGCCGGGACCAATCAAGGGAACTCCACTTT
many	NA	TRBV12-3/TRBV12-4	TRBJ1-2	CASSGDALAFGYTF	TGTGCCAGCAGTGGGGACGCCCTTGCCTTTGGCTACACCTTC